The clone carrying this TCR beta chain was counted a single time. This record belongs to a study of shared clonotypes between healthy human individuals. The table came from immunoSEQ multiplex PCR; TCRdb's copy has only in-frame clones and leaves some out. The table has millions of clones, around 90% seen once. CDR3 length: 19 residues. V shed 0 bases, J shed 1 base, and the junction held 4 bases outside the gene matches. Germline V CDR1 and CDR2: SGDLS, YYNGEE. This sequence originates from a man younger than 30 in good health. The sequencing sample was made of naive CD4+ T cells sorted from blood. As to subset: CD45RA+ positively selected. The rearrangement links TRBV9 to TRBJ2-2; TRBD2 aligns across 15 bases. The CDR3 region is CASSVAWTSGRGNTGELFF. CDR3 DNA: TGTGCCAGCAGCGTAGCCTGGACTAGCGGGAGGGGGAACACCGGGGAGCTGTTTTTT.